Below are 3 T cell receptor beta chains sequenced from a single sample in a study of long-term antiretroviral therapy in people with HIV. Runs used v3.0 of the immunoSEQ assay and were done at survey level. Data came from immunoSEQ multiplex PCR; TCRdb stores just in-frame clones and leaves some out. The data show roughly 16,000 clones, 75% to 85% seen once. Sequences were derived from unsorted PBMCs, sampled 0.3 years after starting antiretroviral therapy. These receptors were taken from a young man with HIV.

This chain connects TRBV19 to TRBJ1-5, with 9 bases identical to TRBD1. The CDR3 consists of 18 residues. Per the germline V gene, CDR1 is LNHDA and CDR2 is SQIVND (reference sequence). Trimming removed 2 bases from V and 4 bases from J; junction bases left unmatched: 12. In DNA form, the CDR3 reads TGTGCCAGTAGTATAAGGTCCCCGGAGACAGGGGGTAATCAGCCCCAGCATTTT. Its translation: CASSIRSPETGGNQPQHF.

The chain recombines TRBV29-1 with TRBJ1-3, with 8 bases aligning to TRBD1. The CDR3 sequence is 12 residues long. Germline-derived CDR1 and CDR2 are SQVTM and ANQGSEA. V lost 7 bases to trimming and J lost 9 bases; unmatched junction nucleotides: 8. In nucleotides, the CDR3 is TGCAGCGCAAGACAGGGGTCCGCCACCATATATTTT. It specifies CSARQGSATIYF. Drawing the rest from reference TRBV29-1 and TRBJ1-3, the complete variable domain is SAVISQKPSRDICQRGTSLTIQCQVDSQVTMMFWYRQQPGQSLTLIATANQGSEATYESGFVIDKFPISRPNLTFSTLTVSNMSPEDSSIYLCSARQGSATIYFGEGSWLTVV.

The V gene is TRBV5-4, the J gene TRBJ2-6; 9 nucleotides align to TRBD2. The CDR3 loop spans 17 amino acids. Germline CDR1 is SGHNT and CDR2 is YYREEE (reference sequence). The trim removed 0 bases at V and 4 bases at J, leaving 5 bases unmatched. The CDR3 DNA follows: TGTGCCAGCAGCTTGGAACTAGCGGGTGTGGGGGCCAACGTCCTGACTTTC. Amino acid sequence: CASSLELAGVGANVLTF.